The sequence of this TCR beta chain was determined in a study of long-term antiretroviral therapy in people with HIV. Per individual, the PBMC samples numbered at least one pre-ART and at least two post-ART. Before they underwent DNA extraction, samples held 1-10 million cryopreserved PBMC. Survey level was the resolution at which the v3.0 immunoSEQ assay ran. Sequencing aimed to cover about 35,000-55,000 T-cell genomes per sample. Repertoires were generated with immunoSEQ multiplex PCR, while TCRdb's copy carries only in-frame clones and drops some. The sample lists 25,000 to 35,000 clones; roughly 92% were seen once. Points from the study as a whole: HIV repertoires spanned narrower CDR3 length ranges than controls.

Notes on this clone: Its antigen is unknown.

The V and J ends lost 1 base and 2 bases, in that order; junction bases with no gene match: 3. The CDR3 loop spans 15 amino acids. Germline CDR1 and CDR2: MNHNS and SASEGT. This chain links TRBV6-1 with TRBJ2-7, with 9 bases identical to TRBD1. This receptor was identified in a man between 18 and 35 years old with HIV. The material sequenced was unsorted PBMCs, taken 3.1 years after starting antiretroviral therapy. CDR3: CASSEEGTGPYEQYF. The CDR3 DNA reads TGTGCCAGCAGTGAAGAGGGGACAGGGCCCTACGAGCAGTACTTC.